The T cell receptor (beta chain) described here comes from a study of T-cell memory formation after mild COVID-19 (dated by TCRdb to about 2021). Regarding the study in general: Most TCR sequence clusters were specific to one of the two donors. T-cell clones expanding and contracting after mild COVID-19 in a couple of donors were tracked by longitudinal TCRalpha and TCRbeta repertoire sequencing. The cohort comprised two young, previously healthy adult volunteers, one female and one male. General findings and caveats noted by the study authors: Whether the second-wave clones peaking on day 37 were SARS-CoV-2 specific was not confirmed. Clones contracting from day 15 to 85 had balanced CD4/CD8 phenotypes, while a second wave expanding from day 15 to 37 was biased towards CD4+. Contracting CD4+ clones turned up mainly in the CM and EM memory subsets, whereas EMRA was where CD8+ clones were enriched. Some responding clones were detected in pre-infection memory, suggesting pre-existing cross-reactive memory T cells joined the SARS-CoV-2 response. Only a couple of mild cases were covered in the study, and larger cohorts including severe cases with pre-infection samples were considered necessary.

About this clonotype: Its antigen is currently not known. No per-base quality is available; no much larger clone lies one base away.

Taken from the germline V gene, the CDR1 and CDR2 loops are SGHTS and YDEGEE. Germline trimming amounts to 5 bases on V and 2 bases on J, with 1 as the count of junction bases outside the gene matches. The CDR3 sequence holds 13 residues, the cysteine and phenylalanine included. Of all the DNA, just the CDR3 is kept, 39 bases in frame from base 1. The sequencer listed for this sample is Illumina NovaSeq 6000. cDNA libraries for TCRalpha and TCRbeta were prepared by 5'RACE using constant-segment primers, with sample barcodes and unique molecular identifiers added. RNA was extracted from every sample with Trizol reagent. Amplification of the libraries took two PCR steps, and the second step added a second sample barcode plus Illumina TruSeq adapters. Sequencing of libraries was performed on an Illumina NovaSeq with 2 x 150 bp paired-end reads. The paper's data handling went like this. Reads were demultiplexed and collapsed into UMI-guided consensus sequences with migec v1.2.7. With mixcr v2.1.11, UMI consensuses were aligned to TRA and TRB V and J templates and assembled into clonotypes. Expanded or contracted clonotypes were those called significant by both edgeR and NoisET, with noise models trained on biological replicates. edgeR calls used a false discovery rate-adjusted p below 0.01 and a log2 fold-change threshold of 1. As an exploratory analysis of dynamics, max-normalized trajectories of the 1000 most abundant clonotypes were examined with PCA combined with hierarchical clustering. Each responding clone was given a CD4 or CD8 phenotype based on the CD4+ and CD8+ repertoires, which had been sequenced separately. Using fastp at Q25 and MiXCR, TCRdb reprocessed the public reads and kept productive beta chains. Each entry is one CDR3 protein sequence, shown with its most common DNA and genes. The V and J calls, along with clone size, are taken from TCRdb and not from the paper's own processing. The sample profile shows more than 300,000 distinct CDR3 sequences; 14% of them were found once. The ten largest clones take up roughly 23% of the sample.

PBMCs were isolated by Ficoll-Paque density gradient centrifugation. This TCR was recovered from a man aged 18-30 years who had mild COVID-19 (a few samples of this study predate the infection). The sample titles of this study are shuffled in the database, so cell type and time point are left out; the donor was told from shared clones. This chain joins TRBV5-8 to TRBJ2-3; TRBD1 aligns with 8 central bases. Sequencing input: PBMCs or a T cell subset sorted from them (not recorded which). The CDR3 protein sequence reads: CASRQGATDTQYF. The base sequence is TGTGCCAGCAGGCAGGGGGCCACAGATACGCAGTATTTT.